This TCR beta chain was recovered during a study of cytomegalovirus exposure and HLA in healthy donors. PCR used 60 Vbeta primers and 13 Jbeta primers. The repertoire was sequenced with immunoSEQ multiplex PCR; TCRdb's copy has only in-frame clones and lacks some. In the table there are around 65,000 clones, roughly four fifths of which are singletons. This clone was recorded a few times. No antigen is known for it. General study points: Association of 15,000 to 20,000 TCR beta sequences with HLA alleles was found at 0.05 false discovery rate in a later analysis. Earlier findings revealed that most TCR beta V segments proved productive either about 87% or about 30% of the time.

The receptor was derived from a woman aged 25-40 years in good health and CMV-seropositive. The sequenced sample was PBMCs.

CDR3 amino acids: CASSFGVGGSGSYNSPLHF. As DNA, the CDR3 is TGTGCCAGCAGTTTCGGGGTCGGGGGGAGCGGCTCCTATAATTCACCCCTCCACTTT. The chain recombines TRBV27 with TRBJ1-6; D may be TRBD1 (5 bases). Germline CDR1 and CDR2: MNHEY and SMNVEV (reference sequence). V was pared by 3 bases and J by 0 bases, with 18 bases between. The CDR3 length is 19 residues.